This T cell receptor beta chain was retrieved from a study of T cells expressing NK-cell markers (dated by TCRdb to the early 2020s). Looking at the study overall: In sorted CD3+CD56+NKG2C+, CD3+CD56+NKG2C- and CD3+CD56-NKG2C+ T-cell subsets from about 8 donors, TCR beta-chain repertoires were profiled. Of the eight sequenced donors, seven were found to be HCMV-seropositive and one was found to be HCMV-seronegative. The libraries were sequenced on Illumina HiSeq 2000/2500, MiSeq or NextSeq, producing 2 x 150 bp reads. The study sequenced eight donors, all healthy volunteers chosen at random: three men and five women.

From the germline V gene, CDR1 is SGHDT and CDR2 is YYEEEE. From cysteine to phenylalanine, the CDR3 is 17 amino acids long. No DNA sequence was recorded. The sample was run on an Illumina HiSeq 2000. TCR beta cDNA libraries were made by 5'RACE template switching that added a universal primer site and unique molecular identifiers. Synthesis of cDNA was primed from the TCR beta constant segment and was followed by two consecutive PCR amplification steps. In the source study's methods: MIGEC was used to demultiplex reads and group reads by UMI, and MiTCR was used to assemble and quantify clonotypes. Only TCR cDNA sequences supported by at least two reads were kept to exclude erroneous sequences. Downstream repertoire analysis used the tcR package, and clonotypes were matched across fractions by CDR3 nucleotide sequence plus V segment. Antigen specificity was annotated against VDJdb with VDJmatch, allowing one amino acid substitution in CDR3. TCRdb reprocessed the reads, and each CDR3 protein sequence is entered once, without DNA. TCRdb, rather than the study authors, made the V and J calls. The sample's own table lists about 400,000 distinct CDR3 sequences. Of the sample, around 10% is held by the ten largest clones.

Points the paper makes about the study in general: It remained unclear whether the expanded NKG2C-expressing T cell clones were specific for HCMV antigens. For five or six donors, the dominant CD3+CD56+NKG2C+ clonotypes were among the top 10 CD8+ clonotypes and accounted for roughly 1.0-7.5% of CD8+ T cells. Those dominant clonotypes were again the most abundant among CD3+CD56-NKG2C+ cells in four donors, at roughly 25-60.1%.

HCMV-specific IgG was detected in serum with a commercial ELISA kit to determine HCMV serostatus. Ficoll density gradient centrifugation was used to isolate peripheral blood mononuclear cells from blood. Concerning this clonotype: Its antigen is not yet known.

The source material was blood T cells: a sorted CD56 or NKG2C T cell subset, CD4+ or CD8+ T cells, or bulk PBMC T cells (not recorded which). The V gene is TRBV5-6 and the J gene is TRBJ1-2; TCRdb gives TRBD1 as the D gene, but with no DNA this cannot be confirmed. The source of this sequence is a woman in her fifties or sixties in good health. Donor details come from another sample of the same person, matched by shared clones. Here the CDR3 is given as CASSLGQEAGGDYGYTF.